Below are 20 T cell receptor beta chains sequenced from a single sample in a study of T cells in Graves' hyperthyroidism and ophthalmopathy (dated by TCRdb to the late 2010s). The protocol used for the library was multiplex PCR. The reads were generated on an Illumina HiSeq 2000. The TCR beta CDR3 regions were amplified from the RNA transcripts. A first-round RT-PCR of the TCR CDR3 used the HTBI primer set with the Qiagen OneStep RT-PCR kit. TCRdb itself trimmed the public reads at Q25 with fastp, ran MiXCR and retained productive beta chains. Every distinct CDR3 protein forms one entry, paired with its most common genes and DNA. Across this sample there are 500,000 to 800,000 distinct CDR3 sequences, with more than 12% seen only once. Of the sample, around 13% is held by the ten largest clones. The sample taken for sequencing was blood. All receptors come from a woman between 50 and 59 years old with Graves' ophthalmopathy.

The rearrangement uses TRBV6-5 and TRBJ1-2, with 9 bases fitting TRBD1. V dropped 3 bases and J dropped 7; count of bases not matched to a gene: 12. Germline CDR1 is MNHEY and CDR2 is SVGAGI. This CDR3 contains 16 residues. CDR3 loop: CASSYQGQGIGFGYTF. The CDR3 DNA follows: TGTGCCAGCAGTTATCAGGGACAGGGCATCGGGTTTGGCTACACCTTC.

V usage is TRBV7-3 and J usage is TRBJ2-1; 12 bases map to TRBD2. CDR1 is SGHTA and CDR2 is FQGTGA in the germline V gene. The V gene end was trimmed by 2 bases and the J gene end by 8 bases; junction bases not matched to a gene: 7. The CDR3 has 16 residues. The CDR3: CASSLVGLAGSDEQFF. CDR3 DNA sequence: TGTGCCAGCAGCTTAGTAGGACTAGCGGGGTCCGATGAGCAGTTCTTC.

There are many counts of this clonotype. CDR3 nucleotides: TGTGCCTGGACGGGGCCGAGTGGAAACACCATATATTTT. Residues: CAWTGPSGNTIYF. The chain joins TRBV30 to TRBJ1-3, with TRBD1 as a possible D gene (5 bases). This CDR3 spans 13 amino acids. Germline CDR1 and CDR2: GTSNPN and SVGIG (reference sequence). V lost 4 bases to trimming and J lost 3 bases, with 10 bases between them.

The J gene is TRBJ1-2, the V gene TRBV20-1; D is ambiguous. Germline values: CDR1 DFQATT, CDR2 SNEGSKA (reference sequence). The CDR3 contains 11 residues. Trimming shortened V by 2 bases and J by 8 bases, and 9 bases separated the two germline ends. The CDR3 spells CSARTDRGYTF. DNA of the CDR3: TGCAGTGCTAGAACGGATAGGGGCTACACCTTC.

V usage is TRBV5-6 and J usage is TRBJ2-1, with no clear D. The CDR3 is 14 residues long. CDR1 SGHDT and CDR2 YYEEEE come from the germline V gene. V was shortened by 0 bases and J by 6 bases, with 10 bases between the two germline ends. The CDR3 reads CASSLAVSANEQFF. The CDR3 coding sequence is TGTGCCAGCAGCTTGGCCGTGTCTGCCAATGAGCAGTTCTTC.

The rearrangement uses TRBV11-3 and TRBJ2-3, with TRBD2 matching 9 bases. The CDR3 is 16 amino acids. Germline CDR1 SGHNT, CDR2 YENEEA. V lost 2 bases to trimming and J lost 2 bases; unmatched junction nucleotides: 5. Written as DNA, the CDR3 is TGTGCCAGCAGCTTATACCTAGCGGGAAACACAGATACGCAGTATTTT. Translating gives CASSLYLAGNTDTQYF. The whole variable domain, remainder taken from reference TRBV11-3 and TRBJ2-3, is EAGVVQSPRYKIIEKKQPVAFWCNPISGHNTLYWYLQNLGQGPELLIRYENEEAVDDSQLPKDRFSAERLKGVDSTLKIQPAELGDSAVYLCASSLYLAGNTDTQYFGPGTRLTVL.

This chain uses TRBV9 with TRBJ2-3, with 9 bases aligning to TRBD2. The V gene end was trimmed by 0 bases and the J gene end by 5 bases; junction bases not matched to a gene: 7. This CDR3 has 16 amino acids. The germline CDR1 and CDR2 sequences are SGDLS and YYNGEE. The CDR3 sequence: CASSVAHLAGEDTQYF. CDR3 bases: TGTGCCAGCAGCGTAGCTCATTTAGCGGGAGAAGATACGCAGTATTTT.

This clonotype was seen at least ten times. The V call is TRBV5-1, the J call TRBJ1-2, with no clear D. This CDR3 is built from 14 residues. The V and J ends lost 0 bases and 4 bases respectively, with 10 bases between them. Germline assignment: CDR1 SGHRS and CDR2 YFSETQ. The CDR3 is CASSLAILAYGYTF. CDR3 bases: TGCGCCAGCAGCTTGGCCATTCTGGCCTATGGCTACACCTTC.

This clonotype was detected ten times or more. This chain links TRBV28 with TRBJ2-5; D may be TRBD1 (5 bases). The germline V gene encodes CDR1 MDHEN and CDR2 SYDVKM. The CDR3 totals 16 residues. Trimming cost V 0 bases and J 1 base, with 12 bases left between them. CDR3 sequence (DNA): TGTGCCAGCAGTTTATGGGGGCCAAGCCGCCAAGAGACCCAGTACTTC. This sequence encodes CASSLWGPSRQETQYF.

In its sample, this clonotype was seen many times. The V gene is TRBV9, the J gene TRBJ1-1; D is uncertain. CDR1 is SGDLS, CDR2 YYNGEE, per germline. The CDR3 is 14 residues long. Trimming left V 0 bases short and J 2 bases short, with 8 bases between. In DNA form, the CDR3 reads TGTGCCAGCAGCGTAGAGGGAGACAACACTGAAGCTTTCTTT. Protein: CASSVEGDNTEAFF.

This clonotype was seen only a few times. Written as DNA, the CDR3 is TGTGCCAGCAGCTTGGCCAGGGCGGTAGATACGCAGTATTTT. It encodes CASSLARAVDTQYF. The V gene is TRBV7-3, the J gene TRBJ2-3, with D possibly TRBD1 on 5 matching bases. The V gene's germline CDR1 is SGHTA and CDR2 FQGTGA. Deletions cut 3 bases from V and 5 bases from J, with 12 bases between. The CDR3 loop spans 14 amino acids.

There are many counts of this clonotype. V and J are TRBV11-2 and TRBJ1-1; D is ambiguous. The CDR3 consists of 15 residues. Per germline, CDR1 SGHAT and CDR2 FQNNGV. Trimming left V 5 bases short and J 2 bases short, with 15 bases between. Written as DNA, the CDR3 is TGTGCCAGCAGCCAAAAAGGGTTACTCAACACTGAAGCTTTCTTT. Protein sequence: CASSQKGLLNTEAFF.

This chain links TRBV9 with TRBJ2-1; D call uncertain. The germline V gene encodes CDR1 SGDLS and CDR2 YYNGEE. The V end lost 1 base, the J end lost 3 bases, and 5 bases lay between the germline ends. The CDR3 is made up of 13 amino acids. Here the CDR3 DNA reads TGTGCCAGCAGCGTAAGAGACTACAATGAGCAGTTCTTC. This encodes CASSVRDYNEQFF.

The chain has TRBV19 and TRBJ1-1, with D perhaps TRBD1 (6 bases). Trimming shortened V by 3 bases and J by 2 bases, and 10 bases separated the two germline ends. The CDR3 is 14 amino acids. In germline, CDR1 is LNHDA, CDR2 SQIVND (reference sequence). This CDR3 reads CASSIRTANTEAFF. In nucleotides, the CDR3 is TGTGCCAGTAGTATTAGGACAGCTAACACTGAAGCTTTCTTT. Based on the CDR3 plus reference TRBV19 and TRBJ1-1, the full variable domain is DGGITQSPKYLFRKEGQNVTLSCEQNLNHDAMYWYRQDPGQGLRLIYYSQIVNDFQKGDIAEGYSVSREKKESFPLTVTSAQKNPTAFYLCASSIRTANTEAFFGQGTRLTVV.

The chain is built from TRBV7-8 and TRBJ2-7; 8 nucleotides match TRBD1. Germline lookup yields CDR1 SGHVS and CDR2 FQNEAQ. Trimming cost V 5 bases and J 0 bases; bases outside gene matches: 6. This CDR3 is built from 15 residues. CDR3 DNA sequence: TGTGCCAGCAGCCTCTACAGGGGGATCTCCTACGAGCAGTACTTC. Amino acid sequence: CASSLYRGISYEQYF.

This clonotype came up many times. The gene calls are TRBV4-2 and TRBJ2-1, with unresolved D. Trimming removed 4 bases from V and 7 bases from J, with 8 bases in between. In germline, CDR1 is LGHNA, CDR2 YNFKEQ. This CDR3 comprises 12 residues. In DNA form, the CDR3 reads TGTGCCAGCAGCCTGACCTGGAATGAGCAGTTCTTC. It is translated as CASSLTWNEQFF.

This clonotype was seen at least ten times. The genes are TRBV28 and TRBJ2-7; D ambiguous. The CDR3 is 14 amino acids. V dropped 3 bases and J dropped 0 bases, with 9 bases sitting between them. Germline-derived CDR1 and CDR2 are MDHEN and SYDVKM. CDR3 DNA sequence: TGTGCCAGCAGTTTCTTTTCCACCTCCTACGAGCAGTACTTC. Its translation is CASSFFSTSYEQYF.

This clonotype was counted many times. The J gene is TRBJ2-1, the V gene TRBV5-1; 14 bases line up with TRBD2. Trimming took 0 bases from V and 5 from J; bases not matched to a gene: 10. The CDR3 totals 19 residues. Germline CDR1 reads SGHRS; CDR2 reads YFSETQ. The CDR3 sequence is CASSLGRLAGGSYHNEQFF. Written as DNA, the CDR3 is TGCGCCAGCAGCTTGGGGAGACTAGCGGGAGGGTCTTACCACAATGAGCAGTTCTTC.

There are many counts of this clonotype. This chain connects TRBV7-8 to TRBJ2-7; 11 nucleotides match TRBD2. The length of the CDR3 is 16 residues. Germline assignment: CDR1 SGHVS and CDR2 FQNEAQ. V shed 5 bases, J shed 3 bases, and the junction held 9 bases outside the gene matches. CDR3 sequence (DNA): TGTGCCAGCAGCCTGAGCAGACTAGCGGGGAACTACGAGCAGTACTTC. It specifies CASSLSRLAGNYEQYF.

With regard to this clonotype: This may be a read error, as it is one base from a much larger clone. The J gene is TRBJ2-2, the V gene TRBV7-2, with D maybe TRBD2 (5 bases). The length of the CDR3 is 12 residues. Per germline, CDR1 SGHTA and CDR2 FQGNSA. Trimming removed 3 bases from V and 7 bases from J, with 6 bases in between. The CDR3 is CTSSFRDGELFF. CDR3 coding DNA: TGTACCAGCAGCTTCCGGGACGGGGAGCTGTTTTTT.